This is a list of T cell receptor beta chains from one sample in a study of identical twins. TCRdb recomputed calls from the 5' RACE reads with MiXCR, one row per CDR3 protein. This table has about 340,000 distinct CDR3 sequences, approximately 8.8% appearing once. Sequences were obtained from naive T cells sorted from blood. Receptor source: a woman aged 50 to 60 in good health. CDR3s include the opening cysteine and the closing phenylalanine or tryptophan. The D gene is left open where the match is weak. Size is omitted from some rows. Given values are once, few, many or a class for expanded clones.

size: few
V: TRBV20-1
D: TRBD2
J: TRBJ2-1
DNA: TGCACAGGACTAGCGGGAGCGGATGAGCAGTTCTTC
CDR3: CTGLAGADEQFF

size: NA
V: TRBV14
D: NA
J: TRBJ1-1
DNA: TGTGCCAGCAGCCGACCTGGACAGAGCCCCACTGAAGCTTTCTTT
CDR3: CASSRPGQSPTEAFF

size: NA
V: TRBV4-2
D: NA
J: TRBJ2-1
DNA: TGTGCCAGCAGCCGGAAAGAGGGGGGGAGGGGAAATGAGCAGTTCTTC
CDR3: CASSRKEGGRGNEQFF

size: many
V: TRBV12-3/TRBV12-4
D: NA
J: TRBJ1-1
DNA: TGTGCCAGCAGTTTCGGCGGCGGGGGCACTGAAGCTTTCTTT
CDR3: CASSFGGGGTEAFF

size: NA
V: TRBV20-1
D: NA
J: TRBJ2-2
DNA: TGCAGTGCCGCAGGGGTGACCGGGGAGCTGTTTTTT
CDR3: CSAAGVTGELFF

size: few
V: TRBV12-3/TRBV12-4
D: NA
J: TRBJ2-1
DNA: TGTGCCAGCAGTTTTTTGGGGTCCCACAATGAGCAGTTCTTC
CDR3: CASSFLGSHNEQFF

size: NA
V: TRBV5-1
D: NA
J: TRBJ1-2
DNA: TGCGCCAGCAGCTTGGACAGCACCTATGGCTACACCTTC
CDR3: CASSLDSTYGYTF

size: NA
V: TRBV5-5
D: TRBD2
J: TRBJ2-6
DNA: TGTGCCAGCAGCTTGCTAGCGGGCCCCCGGTCCTCCGGGGCCAACGTCCTGACTTTC
CDR3: CASSLLAGPRSSGANVLTF

size: NA
V: TRBV25-1
D: NA
J: TRBJ1-4
DNA: TGTGCCAGCAGTGAAGGGTTACAAAAACTGTTTTTT
CDR3: CASSEGLQKLFF

size: few
V: TRBV12-3/TRBV12-4
D: NA
J: TRBJ2-1
DNA: TGTGCCAGCAGTGACAGGTCAGAAAAGTTCTTC
CDR3: CASSDRSEKFF

size: NA
V: TRBV28
D: NA
J: TRBJ2-5
DNA: TGTGCCAGCAGTTTGGTAGGGGCTGGGGAGACCCAGTACTTC
CDR3: CASSLVGAGETQYF

size: NA
V: TRBV7-9
D: NA
J: TRBJ2-5
DNA: TGTGCCAGCAGCTTCAAAGGGCGGGGACCAGAGACCCAGTACTTC
CDR3: CASSFKGRGPETQYF

size: NA
V: TRBV5-1
D: TRBD2
J: TRBJ2-5
DNA: TGCGCCAGCAGCTTGGGCCCGACTAGCGGGAGAGAGACCCAGTACTTC
CDR3: CASSLGPTSGRETQYF

size: NA
V: TRBV4-2
D: TRBD2
J: TRBJ2-3
DNA: TGTGCCAGCAGCCAAGCGGGACTAGCGGGCAACACAGATACGCAGTATTTT
CDR3: CASSQAGLAGNTDTQYF

size: many
V: TRBV11-1
D: NA
J: TRBJ2-1
DNA: TGTGCCAGCAGCTTCAACTTCCTAGCTTCCTACAATGAGCAGTTCTTC
CDR3: CASSFNFLASYNEQFF

size: few
V: TRBV24-1
D: NA
J: TRBJ1-5
DNA: TGTGCCACCAGTGATTTGGCTAGTCCTGGCAATCAGCCCCAGCATTTT
CDR3: CATSDLASPGNQPQHF

size: few
V: TRBV19
D: TRBD2
J: TRBJ2-5
DNA: TGTGCCAGTAGTATTTCCCCCTCCCGGGACTATTCTGAGACCCAGTACTTC
CDR3: CASSISPSRDYSETQYF

size: NA
V: TRBV2
D: NA
J: TRBJ2-6
DNA: TGTGCCAGCACTCAGGTCCCCTCTGGGGCCAACGTCCTGACTTTC
CDR3: CASTQVPSGANVLTF

size: many
V: TRBV5-5
D: NA
J: TRBJ1-2
DNA: TGTGCCAGCAGCTCGGGGGTCGGCTACACCTTC
CDR3: CASSSGVGYTF

size: few
V: TRBV7-9
D: NA
J: TRBJ1-5
DNA: TGTGCCAGCCAGTTTTCAGGGTTAAGCAATCAGCCCCAGCATTTT
CDR3: CASQFSGLSNQPQHF

size: few
V: TRBV5-5
D: TRBD2
J: TRBJ2-3
DNA: TGTGCCAGCAGCTTGGGACTAGCGGAGGGCTATACGCAGTATTTT
CDR3: CASSLGLAEGYTQYF

size: many
V: TRBV5-1
D: TRBD1
J: TRBJ2-1
DNA: TGCGCCAGCAGCACAATCACAGGGGTGGGAGAGCAGTTCTTC
CDR3: CASSTITGVGEQFF

size: few
V: TRBV6-6
D: NA
J: TRBJ1-6
DNA: TGTGCCAGCAGTTACTCGGGGGGGCCGGGAGATTCACCCCTCCACTTT
CDR3: CASSYSGGPGDSPLHF

size: NA
V: TRBV12-5
D: TRBD2
J: TRBJ2-1
DNA: TGTGCTAGTGGTTTGGGACTAGCGGGAGCCAATGAGCAGTTCTTC
CDR3: CASGLGLAGANEQFF

size: NA
V: TRBV24-1
D: TRBD1
J: TRBJ2-7
DNA: TGTGCCACCAGTTCCTCCGGTGAGGGGGCAACGAGCTACGAGCAGTACTTC
CDR3: CATSSSGEGATSYEQYF

size: NA
V: TRBV12-3/TRBV12-4
D: NA
J: TRBJ2-5
DNA: TGTGCCAGCAGTCGGGACTTTCAAGAGACCCAGTACTTC
CDR3: CASSRDFQETQYF

size: many
V: TRBV29-1
D: NA
J: TRBJ2-7
DNA: TGCAGCGTCCAATTGGGAGCCCTCGAGCAGTACTTC
CDR3: CSVQLGALEQYF

size: many
V: TRBV7-9
D: NA
J: TRBJ2-7
DNA: TGTGCCAGCAGGGATCTTATTGGCGACGAGCAGTACTTC
CDR3: CASRDLIGDEQYF

size: NA
V: TRBV9
D: NA
J: TRBJ2-1
DNA: TGTGCCAGCAGCGTAGAGGGCCTGGGGTACAATGAGCAGTTCTTC
CDR3: CASSVEGLGYNEQFF

size: many
V: TRBV10-3
D: TRBD1
J: TRBJ2-1
DNA: TGTGCCATCACAGACAGGGTCAATGAGCAGTTCTTC
CDR3: CAITDRVNEQFF

size: many
V: TRBV4-2
D: NA
J: TRBJ2-7
DNA: TGTGCCAGCAGCCGACCGGGCGAGCAGTACTTC
CDR3: CASSRPGEQYF

size: few
V: TRBV7-9
D: TRBD1
J: TRBJ1-1
DNA: TGTGCCAGCAGACCACGCTACAGGGGAAGCACTGAAGCTTTCTTT
CDR3: CASRPRYRGSTEAFF

size: few
V: TRBV3-1
D: NA
J: TRBJ2-2
DNA: TGTGCCAGCAGCCCAATATCCTCAGCCAGCGGGGAGCTGTTTTTT
CDR3: CASSPISSASGELFF

size: NA
V: TRBV6-1
D: TRBD2
J: TRBJ2-1
DNA: TGTGCCAGCACCCAAGAGGGACTAGCGGGAGGAAAGCAGTTCTTC
CDR3: CASTQEGLAGGKQFF

size: many
V: TRBV6-5
D: NA
J: TRBJ1-1
DNA: TGTGCCAGCAGTTACGGGGGGGGAATGAACACTGAAGCTTTCTTT
CDR3: CASSYGGGMNTEAFF

size: NA
V: TRBV7-9
D: TRBD2
J: TRBJ2-1
DNA: TGTGCCAGCAGCCCAGGGACTAGCGCTAGGTCCTACAATGAGCAGTTCTTC
CDR3: CASSPGTSARSYNEQFF

size: many
V: TRBV10-2
D: TRBD2
J: TRBJ2-7
DNA: TGCGCCAGCAGCCCTGGAGGTAGCGGGGCTTACGAGCAGTACTTC
CDR3: CASSPGGSGAYEQYF

size: many
V: TRBV5-5
D: NA
J: TRBJ2-5
DNA: TGTGCCAGCAGCTTGGGTCCATTCCAAGAGACCCAGTACTTC
CDR3: CASSLGPFQETQYF

size: few
V: TRBV5-8
D: NA
J: TRBJ1-1
DNA: TGTGCCACCACCCCCTGGGGCATGAACACTGAAGCTTTCTTT
CDR3: CATTPWGMNTEAFF

size: NA
V: TRBV4-1
D: NA
J: TRBJ2-7
DNA: TGCGCCAGCAGCCAAGATTTGGAAAACGGAATGTCCTACGAGCAGTACTTC
CDR3: CASSQDLENGMSYEQYF

size: few
V: TRBV12-3/TRBV12-4
D: NA
J: TRBJ1-2
DNA: TGTGCCAGCAACGACCGAAACTATGGCTACACCTTC
CDR3: CASNDRNYGYTF

size: few
V: TRBV2
D: NA
J: TRBJ2-1
DNA: TGTGCCAGCAGTGTGTTTAGAGGCTACAATGAGCAGTTCTTC
CDR3: CASSVFRGYNEQFF

size: few
V: TRBV27
D: TRBD1
J: TRBJ2-7
DNA: TGTGCCAGCGGGGGACAGGGGCTAACCGAGCAGTACTTC
CDR3: CASGGQGLTEQYF

size: few
V: TRBV3-1
D: NA
J: TRBJ2-7
DNA: TGTGCCAGCAGCCAAGATCTGACCTACGAGCAGTACTTC
CDR3: CASSQDLTYEQYF

size: NA
V: TRBV15
D: TRBD1
J: TRBJ2-3
DNA: TGTGCCACTAACCGGGGGAACTGGGACAGGGGGCCAGATACGCAGTATTTT
CDR3: CATNRGNWDRGPDTQYF

size: few
V: TRBV25-1
D: NA
J: TRBJ2-1
DNA: TGTGCCAGCAGTGTGTGGACATACAATGAGCAGTTCTTC
CDR3: CASSVWTYNEQFF

size: few
V: TRBV9
D: NA
J: TRBJ1-5
DNA: TGTGCCAGCAGCGTAGGGGTCAGCAATCAGCCCCAGCATTTT
CDR3: CASSVGVSNQPQHF

size: few
V: TRBV12-3/TRBV12-4
D: NA
J: TRBJ2-1
DNA: TGTGCCAGCAGCCTAACAAGGAGCGCCTACAATGAGCAGTTCTTC
CDR3: CASSLTRSAYNEQFF

size: few
V: TRBV7-6
D: TRBD2
J: TRBJ2-1
DNA: TGTGCCAGCAGCTTAACTAGCGGGGACCTTTCGTTCGGTGAGCAGTTCTTC
CDR3: CASSLTSGDLSFGEQFF

size: NA
V: TRBV15
D: NA
J: TRBJ2-7
DNA: TGTGCCACCAGCAGAGCCCAGGACTCCTACGAGCAGTACTTC
CDR3: CATSRAQDSYEQYF

size: NA
V: TRBV7-2
D: NA
J: TRBJ2-2
DNA: TGTGCCAGCTACCTCCTCGGCGGGGAGCTGTTTTTT
CDR3: CASYLLGGELFF

size: many
V: TRBV12-3/TRBV12-4
D: NA
J: TRBJ1-2
DNA: TGTGCCATCCGACAACAGGGTAACTATGGCTACACCTTC
CDR3: CAIRQQGNYGYTF

size: many
V: TRBV5-1
D: NA
J: TRBJ2-1
DNA: TGCGCCAGCAGCTTGGGAATTTGGTTACAGGGCGCTAAAAATGAGCAGTTCTTC
CDR3: CASSLGIWLQGAKNEQFF

size: NA
V: TRBV27
D: TRBD2
J: TRBJ2-1
DNA: TGTGCCAGCAGTTTACTTGGGACTAGCGGGAGTTTCTCCAATGAGCAGTTCTTC
CDR3: CASSLLGTSGSFSNEQFF

size: NA
V: TRBV29-1
D: NA
J: TRBJ2-4
DNA: TGCAGCGTATCCGAAGGAAACATTCAGTACTTC
CDR3: CSVSEGNIQYF